This T cell receptor beta chain appears in the sequencing data of a study of T cells in Graves' hyperthyroidism and ophthalmopathy. Study findings and constraints: A model of 13 V-J pairs discriminated ophthalmopathy from stable hyperthyroidism. Most clonotypes expanded in thyroid above 0.001 were likewise present in blood.

Amplified TCR beta CDR3 regions came from RNA transcripts. First-round RT-PCR with HTBI primers amplified the TCR CDR3 region. TCRdb re-analysed the multiplex PCR reads in MiXCR, keeping a single row per CDR3 protein. Of about 420,000 distinct CDR3 sequences in the sample, roughly 13% are singletons; the top ten hold about 4.9%. Every diagnosis used clinical symptoms, serum thyroxine and TRAb, thyroid ultrasound and orbital computed tomography. This clonotype was found many times. Antigen: not known. This TCR derives from a woman aged 18-35 years with Graves' hyperthyroidism. Sequenced material: blood.

CDR3 amino acids: CASSPQRGQGGNEQFF. Written as DNA, the CDR3 is TGTGCCAGCAGTCCCCAAAGGGGACAGGGTGGAAATGAGCAGTTCTTC. V gene TRBV27 combines with J gene TRBJ2-1; the match to TRBD1 covers 9 bases. This CDR3 is 16 amino acids long. In germline, CDR1 is MNHEY, CDR2 SMNVEV (reference sequence). V was pared by 5 bases and J by 7 bases, with 12 bases of the junction left unmatched.